Below, 19 T cell receptor beta chains from the same sample are listed, as sequenced in a study of blood T cells in healthy people across ages. Through a sample-barcoded 5' primer and a J-beta primer mix, a second PCR was run for roughly 6 to 12 cycles. TCRdb re-called the 5' RACE reads through MiXCR, storing one row per CDR3 protein. Seen here are around 1,000,000 distinct CDR3 sequences, 20% to 25% observed once, and the top ten hold around 0.75%. The same data also went into a second study, on T cells of mothers and their children.

The sample taken for sequencing was blood. The source of these receptors is a girl aged 2 to 9 in good health.

There are a few counts of this clonotype. CDR3 DNA: TGCAGCGGGGAGGTCAATGAGCAGTTCTTC. This translates into CSGEVNEQFF. The chain is built from TRBV29-1 and TRBJ2-5; tentative D call: TRBD2 (6 bases). The J call is in doubt because the DNA end fits TRBJ2-1 better. Per germline, CDR1 SQVTM and CDR2 ANQGSEA. This CDR3 comprises 10 residues.

The V call is TRBV12-3 or TRBV12-4, the J call TRBJ1-5; D gene uncertain. Trimming cost V 6 bases and J 1 base, with 4 bases left between them. This CDR3 region has 12 residues. The CDR3: CASRASNQPQHF. CDR3 bases: TGTGCCAGCAGAGCAAGCAATCAGCCCCAGCATTTT.

The chain links TRBV20-1 to TRBJ1-4; 7 bases line up with TRBD1. The germline V gene encodes CDR1 DFQATT and CDR2 SNEGSKA (reference sequence). This CDR3 has 12 residues. Trimming cost V 4 bases and J 8 bases; bases outside gene matches: 4. CDR3: CSATGGGEKLFF. As DNA, the CDR3 is TGCAGTGCTACAGGGGGAGGCGAAAAACTGTTTTTT.

The chain carries TRBV16 and TRBJ1-1; D unclear. Trimming shortened V by 6 bases and J by 0 bases, and 11 bases separated the two germline ends. The CDR3 has 14 amino acids. Germline CDR1 KGHSY, CDR2 FQNENV. The CDR3 protein is CASSEEGVNTEAFF. The DNA of the CDR3 is TGTGCCAGCAGTGAGGAAGGTGTGAACACTGAAGCTTTCTTT.

The chain is built from TRBV7-3 and TRBJ2-3; D not resolved. The germline CDR1 and CDR2 sequences are SGHTA and FQGTGA. V was shortened by 5 bases and J by 5 bases, with 14 bases between the two germline ends. The CDR3 contains 14 residues. The CDR3 loop reads CASSQSRAGDTQYF. Here the CDR3 DNA reads TGTGCCAGCAGCCAAAGCCGGGCCGGAGATACGCAGTATTTT.

For the CDR3, the DNA is TGTGCCAGCAGCTTAGAGGGTACGGACAATCAGCCCCAGCATTTT. Amino acids: CASSLEGTDNQPQHF. The chain joins TRBV7-2 to TRBJ1-5; the D is unclear. The CDR3 runs 15 residues. The V gene's germline CDR1 is SGHTA and CDR2 FQGNSA. Between the trimmed V and J ends, which lost 1 base and 3 bases, there was a span of 10 bases. Full variable domain (outside the CDR3, taken from reference TRBV7-2 and TRBJ1-5): GAGVSQSPSNKVTEKGKDVELRCDPISGHTALYWYRQSLGQGLEFLIYFQGNSAPDKSGLPSDRFSAERTGGSVSTLTIQRTQQEDSAVYLCASSLEGTDNQPQHFGDGTRLSIL.

This clonotype was detected many times. This rearrangement joins TRBV9 to TRBJ2-1, with D tentatively TRBD2 (5 bases). The CDR3 runs 14 residues. CDR1 SGDLS and CDR2 YYNGEE come from the germline V gene. V lost 3 bases to trimming and J lost 9 bases, with 16 bases between them. The CDR3 sequence: CASSAFAGNGEQFF. In DNA form, the CDR3 reads TGTGCCAGCAGCGCCTTCGCCGGGAACGGTGAGCAGTTCTTC. The entire variable domain, with the rest obtained from reference TRBV9 and TRBJ2-1, is as follows: DSGVTQTPKHLITATGQRVTLRCSPRSGDLSVYWYQQSLDQGLQFLIQYYNGEERAKGNILERFSAQQFPDLHSELNLSSLELGDSALYFCASSAFAGNGEQFFGPGTRLTVL.

The V call is TRBV13, the J call TRBJ1-6, with 8 bases identical to TRBD1. The germline gives CDR1 PRHDT, CDR2 FYEKMQ (reference sequence). This CDR3 is built from 18 residues. V lost 4 bases to trimming and J lost 0 bases; unmatched junction nucleotides: 8. Written as DNA, the CDR3 is TGTGCCAGCAGCTCTCAGGGGGCCCAGAGCTCCTATAATTCACCCCTCCACTTT. It encodes CASSSQGAQSSYNSPLHF.

DNA for the CDR3: TGTGCTTCATATATCCGGAGTCTGAACAATGAGCAGTTCTTC. Protein product: CASYIRSLNNEQFF. The chain joins TRBV12-3 or TRBV12-4 to TRBJ2-1; D ambiguous. This CDR3 spans 14 amino acids.

This clonotype has a handful of counts. V gene TRBV27 combines with J gene TRBJ2-3; no clear D gene. Between the trimmed V and J ends, which lost 5 bases and 5 bases, there was a span of 20 bases. The CDR3 is made up of 16 amino acids. Germline V gene lookup returns CDR1 MNHEY and CDR2 SMNVEV (reference sequence). CDR3 sequence: CASSQHSAALEDTQYF. CDR3 bases: TGTGCCAGCAGTCAACATTCCGCAGCCCTTGAAGATACGCAGTATTTT.

This clonotype was seen a few times. As DNA, the CDR3 is TGCAGCGTTGTAGGCCAGCCGGGGACTGAAGCTTTCTTT. The encoded protein is CSVVGQPGTEAFF. The chain is built from TRBV29-1 and TRBJ1-1; D ambiguous. The CDR3 has 13 amino acids. Germline lookup yields CDR1 SQVTM and CDR2 ANQGSEA. Trimming shortened V by 4 bases and J by 5 bases, and 14 bases separated the two germline ends.

This clonotype was counted only a few times. A junction boundary mismatches the germline segment, possibly from a read error. V and J are TRBV7-9 and TRBJ2-5; 8 positions agree with TRBD1. The end of the DNA is better explained by TRBJ2-7, so the J call may be wrong. The CDR3 sequence is 15 residues long. Germline loops: CDR1 SEHNR, CDR2 FQNEAQ (reference sequence). The CDR3 sequence: CAGSSEQGASYEQYF. Written as DNA, the CDR3 is TGTGCCGGCAGCTCGGAGCAGGGGGCTTCCTACGAGCAGTACTTC.

The V call is TRBV20-1, the J call TRBJ2-1; a possible D gene is TRBD1 (5 bases). CDR3 length equals 15 residues. The V end was cut by 0 bases, the J end by 3 bases, with 12 bases between. Germline CDR1 reads DFQATT; CDR2 reads SNEGSKA (reference sequence). The CDR3, as DNA: TGCAGTGCTAGAGATCTCGACAGAAACTACAATGAGCAGTTCTTC. Residues: CSARDLDRNYNEQFF.

The chain couples TRBV6-2 or TRBV6-3 to TRBJ2-1, with 8 bases identical to TRBD2. The germline CDR1 and CDR2 sequences are MNHEY and SVGEGT. CDR3 size: 19 residues. The V gene end was trimmed by 2 bases and the J gene end by 0 bases; junction bases not matched to a gene: 12. CDR3 sequence (DNA): TGTGCCAGCAGTTACGTTCGAGGTGCTAGCGGGTCCTCCTACAATGAGCAGTTCTTC. Translating gives CASSYVRGASGSSYNEQFF.

This clonotype was detected a few times. The V and J genes are TRBV29-1 and TRBJ2-7; 9 bases map to TRBD1. With V trimmed by 6 bases and J by 1 base, 10 bases remained unmatched. This CDR3 is built from 15 residues. Per the germline V gene, CDR1 is SQVTM and CDR2 is ANQGSEA. The CDR3 spells CSVGAGQGYSYEQYF. CDR3 nucleotides: TGCAGCGTCGGGGCGGGACAGGGATATTCCTACGAGCAGTACTTC.

This clonotype was counted at least ten times. This rearrangement joins TRBV29-1 to TRBJ2-5; TRBD1 aligns across 8 bases. V shed 3 bases, J shed 5 bases, and the junction held 11 bases outside the gene matches. There are 15 residues in the CDR3. From germline, CDR1 is SQVTM and CDR2 ANQGSEA. Here the CDR3 DNA reads TGCAGCGTTGACCAATTCGACAGGGGCAGGGAGACCCAGTACTTC. Translating it yields CSVDQFDRGRETQYF.

This clonotype was picked up one time. The CDR3 here is CASSLTGLAALEQYF. CDR3 nucleotides: TGTGCCAGCAGCCTAACGGGACTAGCGGCTCTTGAGCAGTACTTC. The gene calls are TRBV14 and TRBJ2-7, with 11 positions matching TRBD2. V lost 4 bases to trimming and J lost 7 bases; unmatched junction nucleotides: 9. Germline V CDR1 and CDR2: SGHDN, FVKESK. This CDR3 has 15 residues. Full variable domain (rest looked up from reference TRBV14 and TRBJ2-7): EAGVTQFPSHSVIEKGQTVTLRCDPISGHDNLYWYRRVMGKEIKFLLHFVKESKQDESGMPNNRFLAERTGGTYSTLKVQPAELEDSGVYFCASSLTGLAALEQYFGPGTRLTVT.

The chain is built from TRBV7-9 and TRBJ2-1, with D possibly being TRBD1 (6 bases). The length of the CDR3 is 14 residues. The germline V gene has CDR1 SEHNR and CDR2 FQNEAQ (reference sequence). V was cut by 6 bases and J by 8 bases, with 17 bases left in between. The CDR3 DNA reads TGTGCCAGCAGTTCGCCACAACAGGGCGATGAGCAGTTCTTC. Its protein is CASSSPQQGDEQFF.

This chain uses TRBV20-1 with TRBJ2-2; D possibly uses TRBD1 or TRBD2 (6 bases each). CDR3 length: 15 amino acids. Germline V CDR1 and CDR2: DFQATT, SNEGSKA (reference sequence). The V end was cut by 3 bases, the J end by 3 bases, with 14 bases between. CDR3 loop: CSARFWGADTGELFF. CDR3 DNA: TGCAGTGCTAGGTTTTGGGGGGCGGACACCGGGGAGCTGTTTTTT.